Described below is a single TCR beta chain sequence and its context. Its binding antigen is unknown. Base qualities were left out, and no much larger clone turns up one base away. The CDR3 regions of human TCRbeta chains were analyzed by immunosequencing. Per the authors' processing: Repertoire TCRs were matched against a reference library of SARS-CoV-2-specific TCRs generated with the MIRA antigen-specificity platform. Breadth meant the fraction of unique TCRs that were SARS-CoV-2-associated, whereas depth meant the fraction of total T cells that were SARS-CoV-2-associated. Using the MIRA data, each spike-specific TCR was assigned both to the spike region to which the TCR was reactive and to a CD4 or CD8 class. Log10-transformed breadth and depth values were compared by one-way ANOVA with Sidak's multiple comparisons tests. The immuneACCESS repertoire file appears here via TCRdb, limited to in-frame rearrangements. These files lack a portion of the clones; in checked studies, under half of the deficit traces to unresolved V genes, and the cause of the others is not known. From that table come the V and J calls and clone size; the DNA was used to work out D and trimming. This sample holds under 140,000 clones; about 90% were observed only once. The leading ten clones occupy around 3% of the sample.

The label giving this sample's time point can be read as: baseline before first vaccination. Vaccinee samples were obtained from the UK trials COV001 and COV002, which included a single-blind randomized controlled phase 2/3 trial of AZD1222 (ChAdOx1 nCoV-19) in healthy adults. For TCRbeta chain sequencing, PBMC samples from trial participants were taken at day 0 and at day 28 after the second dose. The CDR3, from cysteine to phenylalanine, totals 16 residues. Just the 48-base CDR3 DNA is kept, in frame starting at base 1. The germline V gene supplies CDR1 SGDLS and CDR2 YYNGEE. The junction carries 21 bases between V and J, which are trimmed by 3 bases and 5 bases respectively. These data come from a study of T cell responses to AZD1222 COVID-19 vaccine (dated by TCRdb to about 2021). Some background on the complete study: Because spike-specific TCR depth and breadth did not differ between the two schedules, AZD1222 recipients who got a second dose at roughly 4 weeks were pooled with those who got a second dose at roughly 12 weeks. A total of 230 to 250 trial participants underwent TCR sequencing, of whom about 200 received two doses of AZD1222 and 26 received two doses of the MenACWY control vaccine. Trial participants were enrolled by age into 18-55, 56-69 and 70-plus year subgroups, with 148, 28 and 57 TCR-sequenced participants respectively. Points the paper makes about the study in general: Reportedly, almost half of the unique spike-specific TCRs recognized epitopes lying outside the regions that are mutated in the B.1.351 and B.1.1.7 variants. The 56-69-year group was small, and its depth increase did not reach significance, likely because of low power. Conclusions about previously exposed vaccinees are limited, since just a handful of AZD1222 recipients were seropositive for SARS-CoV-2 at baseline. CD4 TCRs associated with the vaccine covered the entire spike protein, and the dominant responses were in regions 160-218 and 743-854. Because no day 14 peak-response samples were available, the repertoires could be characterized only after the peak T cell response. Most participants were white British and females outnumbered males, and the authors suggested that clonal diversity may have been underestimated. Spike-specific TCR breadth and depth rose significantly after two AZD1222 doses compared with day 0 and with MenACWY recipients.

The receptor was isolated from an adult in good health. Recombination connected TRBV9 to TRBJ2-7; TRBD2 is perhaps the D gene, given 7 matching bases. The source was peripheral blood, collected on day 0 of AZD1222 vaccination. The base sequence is TGTGCCAGCAGCGGCCCCCGAGGGGGGGTATTGGACGAGCAGTACTTC. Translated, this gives CASSGPRGGVLDEQYF.